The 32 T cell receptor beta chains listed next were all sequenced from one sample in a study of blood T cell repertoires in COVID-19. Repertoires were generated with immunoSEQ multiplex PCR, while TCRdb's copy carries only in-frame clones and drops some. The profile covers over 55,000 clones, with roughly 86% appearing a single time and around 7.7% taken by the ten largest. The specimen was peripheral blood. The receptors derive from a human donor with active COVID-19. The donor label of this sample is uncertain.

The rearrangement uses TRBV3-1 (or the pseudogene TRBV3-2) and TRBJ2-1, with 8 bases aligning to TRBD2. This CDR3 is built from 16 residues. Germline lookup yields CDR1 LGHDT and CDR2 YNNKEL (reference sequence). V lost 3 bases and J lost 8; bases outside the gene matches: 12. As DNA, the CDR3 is TGTGCCAGCAGCCATCGGGGACTAGAGGAAGCCCATGAGCAGTTCTTC. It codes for CASSHRGLEEAHEQFF.

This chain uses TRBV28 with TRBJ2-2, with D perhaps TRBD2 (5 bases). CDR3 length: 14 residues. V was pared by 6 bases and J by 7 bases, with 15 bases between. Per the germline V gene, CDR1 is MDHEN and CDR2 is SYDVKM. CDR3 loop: CASSPVRAVGELFF. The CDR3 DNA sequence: TGTGCCAGCAGCCCCGTGAGAGCGGTCGGGGAGCTGTTTTTT.

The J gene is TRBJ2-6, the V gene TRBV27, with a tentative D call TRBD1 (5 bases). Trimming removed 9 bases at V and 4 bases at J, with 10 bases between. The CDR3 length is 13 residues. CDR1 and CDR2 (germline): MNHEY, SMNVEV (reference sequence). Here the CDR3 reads CASTGNGANVLTF. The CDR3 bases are TGTGCCAGTACAGGTAACGGGGCCAACGTCCTGACTTTC.

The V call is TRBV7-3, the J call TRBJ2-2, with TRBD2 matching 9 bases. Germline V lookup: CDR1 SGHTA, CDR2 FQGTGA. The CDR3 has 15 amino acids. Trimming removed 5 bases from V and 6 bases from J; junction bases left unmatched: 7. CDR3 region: CASSSSGSQPGELFF. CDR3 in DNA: TGTGCCAGCAGCAGTAGCGGGAGTCAGCCCGGGGAGCTGTTTTTT.

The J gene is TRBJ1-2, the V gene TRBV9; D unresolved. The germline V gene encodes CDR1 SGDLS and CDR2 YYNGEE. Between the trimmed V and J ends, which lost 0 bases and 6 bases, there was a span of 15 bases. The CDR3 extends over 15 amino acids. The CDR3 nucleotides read TGTGCCAGCAGCGTAGGAAAAGCTATCCTTAATGGCTACACCTTC. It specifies CASSVGKAILNGYTF.

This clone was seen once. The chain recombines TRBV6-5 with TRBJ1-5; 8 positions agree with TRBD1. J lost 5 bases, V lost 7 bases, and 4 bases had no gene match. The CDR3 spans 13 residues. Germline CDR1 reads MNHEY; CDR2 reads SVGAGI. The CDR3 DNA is TGTGCCAGCACCACGGACAGGGATCAGCCCCAGCATTTT. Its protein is CASTTDRDQPQHF.

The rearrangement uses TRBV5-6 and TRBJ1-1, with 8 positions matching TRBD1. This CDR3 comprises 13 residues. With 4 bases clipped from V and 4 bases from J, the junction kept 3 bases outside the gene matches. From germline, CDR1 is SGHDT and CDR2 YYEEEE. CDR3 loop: CASSQGASTEAFF. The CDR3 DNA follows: TGTGCCAGCAGCCAGGGGGCTTCCACTGAAGCTTTCTTT.

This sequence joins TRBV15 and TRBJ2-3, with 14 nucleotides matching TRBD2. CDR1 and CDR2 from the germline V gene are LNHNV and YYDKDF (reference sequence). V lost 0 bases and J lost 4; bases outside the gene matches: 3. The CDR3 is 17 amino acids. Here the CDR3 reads CATSRDTTSGGADTQYF. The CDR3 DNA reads TGTGCCACCAGCAGAGATACGACTAGCGGGGGGGCAGATACGCAGTATTTT.

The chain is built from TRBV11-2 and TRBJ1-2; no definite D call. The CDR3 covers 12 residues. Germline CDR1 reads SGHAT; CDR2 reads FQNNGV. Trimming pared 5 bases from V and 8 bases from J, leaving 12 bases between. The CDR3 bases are TGTGCCAGCAGCCCGGTCGGGAGCGGCTACACCTTC. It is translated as CASSPVGSGYTF.

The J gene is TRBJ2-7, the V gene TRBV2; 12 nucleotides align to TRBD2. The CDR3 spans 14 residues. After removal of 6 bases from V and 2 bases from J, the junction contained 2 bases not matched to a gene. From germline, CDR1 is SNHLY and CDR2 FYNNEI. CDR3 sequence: CASRASGGAYEQYF. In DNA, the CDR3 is TGTGCCAGCAGGGCTAGCGGGGGGGCCTACGAGCAGTACTTC. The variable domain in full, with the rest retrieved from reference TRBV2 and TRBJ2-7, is EPEVTQTPSHQVTQMGQEVILRCVPISNHLYFYWYRQILGQKVEFLVSFYNNEISEKSEIFDDQFSVERPDGSNFTLKIRSTKLEDSAMYFCASRASGGAYEQYFGPGTRLTVT.

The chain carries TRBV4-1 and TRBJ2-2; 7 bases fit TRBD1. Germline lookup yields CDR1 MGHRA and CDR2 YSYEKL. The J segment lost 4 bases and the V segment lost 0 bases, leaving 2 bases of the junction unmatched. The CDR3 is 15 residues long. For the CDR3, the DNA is TGCGCCAGCAGCCAAGACGACAGGGTCACCGGGGAGCTGTTTTTT. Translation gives CASSQDDRVTGELFF.

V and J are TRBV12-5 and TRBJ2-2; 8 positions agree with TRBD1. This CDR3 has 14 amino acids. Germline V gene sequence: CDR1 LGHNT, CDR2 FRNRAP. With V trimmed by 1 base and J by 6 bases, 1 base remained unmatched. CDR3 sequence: CASGLAGGPGELFF. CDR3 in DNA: TGTGCTAGTGGTTTGGCAGGGGGCCCCGGGGAGCTGTTTTTT.

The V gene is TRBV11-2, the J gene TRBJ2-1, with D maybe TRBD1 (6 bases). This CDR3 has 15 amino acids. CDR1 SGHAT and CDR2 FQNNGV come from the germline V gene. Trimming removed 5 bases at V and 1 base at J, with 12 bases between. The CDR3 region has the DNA TGTGCCAGCAGCACTGGGACACAGTCCTACAATGAGCAGTTCTTC. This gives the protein CASSTGTQSYNEQFF.

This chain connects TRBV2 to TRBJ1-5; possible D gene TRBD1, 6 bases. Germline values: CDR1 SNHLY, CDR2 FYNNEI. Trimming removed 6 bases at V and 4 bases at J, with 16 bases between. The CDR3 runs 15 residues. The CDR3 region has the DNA TGTGCCAGCAGGCTACAGGACAGCCTTAATCAGCCCCAGCATTTT. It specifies CASRLQDSLNQPQHF.

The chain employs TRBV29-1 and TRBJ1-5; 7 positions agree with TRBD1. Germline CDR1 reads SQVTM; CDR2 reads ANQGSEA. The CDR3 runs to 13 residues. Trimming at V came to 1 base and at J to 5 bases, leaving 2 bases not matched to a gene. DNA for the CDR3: TGCAGCGTTGAAGGGGACAGCGATCAGCCCCAGCATTTT. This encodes CSVEGDSDQPQHF.

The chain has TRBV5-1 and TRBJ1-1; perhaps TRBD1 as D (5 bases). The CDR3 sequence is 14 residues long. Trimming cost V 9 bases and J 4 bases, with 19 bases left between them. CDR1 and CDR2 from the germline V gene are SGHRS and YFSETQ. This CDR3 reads CATKEGGDATEAFF. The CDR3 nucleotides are TGCGCCACCAAAGAGGGAGGGGACGCCACTGAAGCTTTCTTT.

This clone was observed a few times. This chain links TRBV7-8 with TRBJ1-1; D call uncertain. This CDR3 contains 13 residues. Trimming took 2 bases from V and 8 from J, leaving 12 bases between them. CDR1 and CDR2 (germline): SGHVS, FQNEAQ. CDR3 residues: CASSLRDRREAFF. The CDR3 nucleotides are TGTGCCAGCAGCTTAAGGGATCGGAGGGAAGCTTTCTTT.

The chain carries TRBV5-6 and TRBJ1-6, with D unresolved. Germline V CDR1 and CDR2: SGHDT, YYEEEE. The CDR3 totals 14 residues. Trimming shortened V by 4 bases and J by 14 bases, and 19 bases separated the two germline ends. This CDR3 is CASSLPGTQWALHF. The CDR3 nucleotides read TGTGCCAGCAGCCTGCCGGGAACCCAGTGGGCCCTCCACTTT.

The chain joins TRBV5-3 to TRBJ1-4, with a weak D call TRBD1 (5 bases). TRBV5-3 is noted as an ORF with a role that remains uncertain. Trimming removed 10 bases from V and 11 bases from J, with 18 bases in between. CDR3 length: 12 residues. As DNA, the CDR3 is TGTGCCTGCCCCCAAGGGCCAGGGAAACTGTTTTTT. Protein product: CACPQGPGKLFF.

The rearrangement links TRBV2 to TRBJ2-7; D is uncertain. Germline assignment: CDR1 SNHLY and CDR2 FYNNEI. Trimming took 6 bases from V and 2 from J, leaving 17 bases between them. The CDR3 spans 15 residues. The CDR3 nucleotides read TGTGCCAGCAGGGCGGTGTGGGTAGGCCCCTACGAGCAGTACTTC. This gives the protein CASRAVWVGPYEQYF.

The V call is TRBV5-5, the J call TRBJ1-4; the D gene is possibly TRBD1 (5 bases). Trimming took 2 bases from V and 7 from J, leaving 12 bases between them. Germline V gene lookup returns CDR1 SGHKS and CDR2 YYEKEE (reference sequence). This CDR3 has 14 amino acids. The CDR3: CASSLSGMAEKLFF. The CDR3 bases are TGTGCCAGCAGCTTATCAGGGATGGCTGAAAAACTGTTTTTT.

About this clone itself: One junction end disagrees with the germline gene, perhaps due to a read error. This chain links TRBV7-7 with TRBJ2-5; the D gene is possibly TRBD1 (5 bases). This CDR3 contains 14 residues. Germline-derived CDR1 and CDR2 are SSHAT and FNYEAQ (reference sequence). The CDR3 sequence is CASSPGTGRETQYF. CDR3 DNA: TGTGCTAGCAGCCCCGGAACAGGACGCGAGACCCAGTACTTC.

CDR3 in amino acids: CASSTREHGETQYF. CDR3 nucleotides: TGTGCCAGCAGTACCAGGGAACATGGCGAGACCCAGTACTTC. The rearrangement joins TRBV2 to TRBJ2-5; possible D gene TRBD1, 5 bases. Germline V lookup: CDR1 SNHLY, CDR2 FYNNEI. The CDR3 length is 14 residues. Trimming left V 5 bases short and J 5 bases short, with 15 bases between.

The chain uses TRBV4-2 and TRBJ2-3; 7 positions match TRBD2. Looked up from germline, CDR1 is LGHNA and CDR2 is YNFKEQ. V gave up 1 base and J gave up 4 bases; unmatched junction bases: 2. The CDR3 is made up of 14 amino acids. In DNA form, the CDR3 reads TGTGCCAGCAGCCAAGTTGGGGGGGCAGATACGCAGTATTTT. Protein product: CASSQVGGADTQYF.

The CDR3 DNA sequence: TGCGCCAGCAGCTTGGCCGGGACAAGTAATGAAAAACTGTTTTTT. As protein: CASSLAGTSNEKLFF. The chain couples TRBV5-1 to TRBJ1-4; a weak D match, TRBD1 (6 bases). The CDR3 is 15 residues long. Per the germline V gene, CDR1 is SGHRS and CDR2 is YFSETQ. Trimming took off 0 bases at V and 4 bases at J, with 10 bases between the two ends.

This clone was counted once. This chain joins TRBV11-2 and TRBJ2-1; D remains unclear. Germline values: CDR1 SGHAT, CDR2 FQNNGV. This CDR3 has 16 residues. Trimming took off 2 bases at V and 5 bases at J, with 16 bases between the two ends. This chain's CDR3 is CASSLRPSTADNEQFF. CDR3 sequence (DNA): TGTGCCAGCAGCTTACGTCCAAGTACGGCGGACAATGAGCAGTTCTTC. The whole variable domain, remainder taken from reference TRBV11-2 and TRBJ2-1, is EAGVAQSPRYKIIEKRQSVAFWCNPISGHATLYWYQQILGQGPKLLIQFQNNGVVDDSQLPKDRFSAERLKGVDSTLKIQPAKLEDSAVYLCASSLRPSTADNEQFFGPGTRLTVL.

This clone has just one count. The CDR3, as DNA: TGTGCCAGCAGTGCGGTGAAAACGGCTGAAGCTTTCTTT. Amino acids: CASSAVKTAEAFF. V gene TRBV2 combines with J gene TRBJ1-1; D remains unclear. There are 13 residues in the CDR3. Per germline, CDR1 SNHLY and CDR2 FYNNEI. V lost 4 bases, J lost 6 bases, and 12 bases lay in between. Full variable domain (remainder filled in from reference TRBV2 and TRBJ1-1): EPEVTQTPSHQVTQMGQEVILRCVPISNHLYFYWYRQILGQKVEFLVSFYNNEISEKSEIFDDQFSVERPDGSNFTLKIRSTKLEDSAMYFCASSAVKTAEAFFGQGTRLTVV.

CDR3 in amino acids: CASSLFGTDTQYF. In DNA form, the CDR3 reads TGTGCCAGCAGCTTATTCGGCACAGATACGCAGTATTTT. This rearrangement joins TRBV7-2 to TRBJ2-3, with D uncertain. Germline V gene data show CDR1 as SGHTA and CDR2 as FQGNSA. The CDR3 sequence is 13 residues long. With 2 bases removed from V and 1 base from J, the gap between germline ends came to 4 bases. Full variable domain (rest looked up from reference TRBV7-2 and TRBJ2-3): GAGVSQSPSNKVTEKGKDVELRCDPISGHTALYWYRQSLGQGLEFLIYFQGNSAPDKSGLPSDRFSAERTGGSVSTLTIQRTQQEDSAVYLCASSLFGTDTQYFGPGTRLTVL.

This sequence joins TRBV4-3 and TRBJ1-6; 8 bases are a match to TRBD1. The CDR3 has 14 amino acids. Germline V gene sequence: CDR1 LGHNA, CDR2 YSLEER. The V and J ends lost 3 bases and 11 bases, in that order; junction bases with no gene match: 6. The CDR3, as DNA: TGCGCCAGCAGCCAGACAGGGGATGGAGCACCCCTCCACTTT. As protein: CASSQTGDGAPLHF.

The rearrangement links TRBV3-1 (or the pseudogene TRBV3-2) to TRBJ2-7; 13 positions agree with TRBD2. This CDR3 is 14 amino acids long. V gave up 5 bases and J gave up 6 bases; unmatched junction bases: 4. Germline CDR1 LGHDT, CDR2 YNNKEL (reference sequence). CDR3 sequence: CASSLGLAGIEQYF. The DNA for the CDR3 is TGTGCCAGCAGCTTGGGACTAGCGGGAATCGAGCAGTACTTC.

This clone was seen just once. CDR3 sequence: CASRYGTLNTEAFF. CDR3 in DNA: TGTGCCAGCAGATATGGGACACTGAACACTGAAGCTTTCTTT. The V gene is TRBV7-2, the J gene TRBJ1-1; a weak D match, TRBD1 (6 bases). Germline lookup yields CDR1 SGHTA and CDR2 FQGNSA. The length of the CDR3 is 14 residues. Trimming pared 6 bases from V and 0 bases from J, leaving 11 bases between. The full variable domain, rest sourced from reference TRBV7-2 and TRBJ1-1, is GAGVSQSPSNKVTEKGKDVELRCDPISGHTALYWYRQSLGQGLEFLIYFQGNSAPDKSGLPSDRFSAERTGGSVSTLTIQRTQQEDSAVYLCASRYGTLNTEAFFGQGTRLTVV.

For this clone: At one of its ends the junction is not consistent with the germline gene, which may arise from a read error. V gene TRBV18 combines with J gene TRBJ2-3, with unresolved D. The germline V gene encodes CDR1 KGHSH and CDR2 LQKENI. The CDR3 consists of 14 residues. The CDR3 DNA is TGTGCCAGCTCAACACCTCCTATCACAGATACGCAGTATTTT. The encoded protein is CASSTPPITDTQYF.